The rows below give T cell receptor beta chains drawn from one sample of a study of cytomegalovirus exposure and HLA in healthy donors. Data came from immunoSEQ multiplex PCR; TCRdb stores just in-frame clones and leaves some out. This table has 90,000 to 120,000 clones, approximately 70% appearing once. Sequencing was carried out using PBMCs. All receptors derive from a middle-aged man in good health and CMV-seropositive. The CDR3 runs from the conserved cysteine through the conserved F or W.

J	V	CDR3
TRBJ2-1	TRBV27	CASSLAGNNEQFF
TRBJ2-5	TRBV2	CASRTSQETQYF
TRBJ2-1	TRBV30	CAWSSAGDEQFF
TRBJ1-1	TRBV4-3	CASSQDRPGNTEAFF
TRBJ2-3	TRBV7-3	CASSLSGSSTDTQYF
TRBJ1-2	TRBV5-4	CASSLYSTYGYTF
TRBJ2-3	TRBV28	CASSNRQGVTDTQYF
TRBJ2-5	TRBV4-1	CASSQNQLTAETQYF
TRBJ1-1	TRBV5-1	CASSLTSGGTEAFF
TRBJ2-5	TRBV9	CASSSRGGETQYF
TRBJ1-2	TRBV12-2	CASRLPGQGAHHTSNYGYTF
TRBJ2-3	TRBV11-3	CASSLDNASSGKDTQYF
TRBJ2-7	TRBV11-2	CASSLTSGSTSYEQYF
TRBJ1-5	TRBV19	CASSWGERGSGQPQHF
TRBJ1-5	TRBV19	CASSLKGGAGQPQHF
TRBJ1-1	TRBV5-1	CASRWEVFNTEAFF
TRBJ2-1	TRBV29-1	CSVEPGGTYNEQFF
TRBJ1-2	TRBV19	CASHWGGTASPTF
TRBJ2-5	TRBV5-1	CASSLEGAQETQYF
TRBJ1-1	TRBV5-6	CASSLSEEAFF
TRBJ1-1	TRBV7-9	CASSRGNTEAFF
TRBJ1-2	TRBV27	CASSLSGESYGYTF
TRBJ2-5	TRBV2	CASSVLTETQYF
TRBJ1-1	TRBV15	CAASEIGDTEASF
TRBJ1-2	TRBV18	CASSPDTGGHYGYTF
TRBJ2-5	TRBV7-9	CASSPGQGPETQYF
TRBJ2-1	TRBV6-6	CASSWDSHLRNEQFF
TRBJ1-1	TRBV27	CASSSGTGITEAFF
TRBJ2-1	TRBV2	CASLGTSGGSEQFF
TRBJ2-7	TRBV28	CASNQGGTSGRGLGF
TRBJ1-1	TRBV11-2	CASSLTENTEAFF
TRBJ2-5	TRBV29-1	CSVRGSEETQYF
TRBJ2-5	TRBV5-4	CASSGDEGLAGGPEETQYF
TRBJ2-5	TRBV29-1	CSVDSPGGPLGETQYF
TRBJ1-2	TRBV5-4	CASSPGTDRGYGYTF
TRBJ1-2	TRBV4-1	CASSQIFTGVDGYTF
TRBJ2-7	TRBV28	CASSFYSGASYEQYF
TRBJ1-2	TRBV6-5	CASSPDRDTSRTF
TRBJ1-1	TRBV11-1	CASSLGQLGNTEAFF
-	TRBV6-5	CASSQGFTTYEQYF
TRBJ1-2	TRBV27	CASSTSAGGYGYTF
TRBJ2-1	TRBV7-7	CASSYQRGDNEQFF
TRBJ2-3	TRBV5-1	CASRPGLSSTDTQYF
TRBJ2-1	TRBV6-6	CASSYPEEREGNEQFF
TRBJ1-1	TRBV6-1	CASSLRSTEAFF
TRBJ2-1	TRBV6-1	CASRISGSSYNEQFF
TRBJ2-5	TRBV5-1	CASSPGQGAIGQETQYF
TRBJ2-7	TRBV5-1	CASSFSLDSYEQYF
TRBJ1-4	TRBV2	CASSVYRGRINEKLFF
TRBJ1-5	TRBV21-1	CASSKADWQFQPQHF
TRBJ2-7	TRBV2	CASRNSGSNEQYF
TRBJ1-4	TRBV25-1	CASRGHSGKLFF
TRBJ2-7	TRBV6-1	CASTQGAYEQYF
TRBJ2-3	TRBV4-1	CASSSPGTSESTDTQYF
TRBJ2-3	TRBV11-3	CASSSPEQGDTQYF
TRBJ2-3	TRBV7-9	CASTLTMGGGTDTQYF
TRBJ1-1	TRBV6-5	CASSYTLGTRDTEAFF
TRBJ2-3	TRBV5-1	CASSLNSLAGATRGDTQYF
TRBJ1-4	TRBV9	CASSVYLTGTEKLFF
TRBJ2-1	TRBV2	CASSPPSGRASYNEQFF